A single sample is the source of the 7 T cell receptor beta chains below, sequenced in a study of blood T cell repertoires in COVID-19. The protocol was immunoSEQ multiplex PCR, while the TCRdb copy is restricted to in-frame clones and leaves out a portion. The sample carries about 210,000 clones, approximately 85% recorded once. The source material was peripheral blood. The receptor set was obtained from a man in his forties or fifties with COVID-19, enrolled during active disease.

The J gene is TRBJ1-2, the V gene TRBV7-2, with 7 bases identical to TRBD1. CDR1 SGHTA and CDR2 FQGNSA come from the germline V gene. Trimming at V came to 2 bases and at J to 5 bases, leaving 11 bases not matched to a gene. The CDR3 is made up of 16 amino acids. The CDR3 DNA reads TGTGCCAGCAGCTTATCAACTTGGGACAGACCATATGGCTACACCTTC. The encoded protein is CASSLSTWDRPYGYTF.

The chain couples TRBV24-1 to TRBJ2-3; TRBD2 matches at 8 bases. Germline CDR1 KGHDR, CDR2 SFDVKD. Unmatched junction bases numbered 14, after V lost 6 bases and J lost 7 bases. The CDR3 is 16 residues long. The chain's CDR3 is CATSLRDTGGLNTQYF. The DNA for the CDR3 is TGTGCCACCAGTCTACGGGATACGGGGGGGCTCAATACGCAGTATTTT.

This clone has a handful of counts. V is TRBV18 and J is TRBJ1-5; a possible D gene is TRBD1 (5 bases). The CDR3 covers 14 residues. In germline, CDR1 is KGHSH, CDR2 LQKENI. V dropped 6 bases and J dropped 5 bases, with 14 bases sitting between them. The CDR3 loop reads CASSVGGTDQPQHF. The CDR3 bases are TGTGCCAGCTCGGTGGGGGGTACCGATCAGCCCCAGCATTTT.

The V gene is TRBV5-6, the J gene TRBJ1-5; 10 bases are a match to TRBD1. The CDR3 runs to 16 residues. Germline CDR1 and CDR2: SGHDT and YYEEEE. Losses at the gene ends were 4 bases for V and 6 bases for J; bases not matched to a gene: 10. The CDR3 spells CASSRWDRGLGQPQHF. Written as DNA, the CDR3 is TGTGCCAGCAGCCGATGGGACAGGGGCCTGGGTCAGCCCCAGCATTTT.

The gene calls are TRBV18 and TRBJ2-2, with 9 bases matching TRBD1. The V and J ends lost 1 base and 3 bases, in that order; junction bases with no gene match: 3. Germline-derived CDR1 and CDR2 are KGHSH and LQKENI. CDR3 size: 16 residues. CDR3 in amino acids: CASSPRTGGDTGELFF. The CDR3 bases are TGTGCCAGCTCACCACGAACAGGGGGCGACACCGGGGAGCTGTTTTTT.

This chain joins TRBV19 and TRBJ1-1, with a weak D call TRBD1 (5 bases). V was cut by 8 bases and J by 1 base, with 11 bases left in between. CDR3 length: 13 residues. Germline V lookup: CDR1 LNHDA, CDR2 SQIVND (reference sequence). This chain's CDR3 is CASGGARNTEAFF. CDR3 sequence (DNA): TGTGCCAGTGGAGGGGCACGGAACACTGAAGCTTTCTTT.

The rearrangement links TRBV7-9 to TRBJ2-4; no clear D gene. Germline-derived CDR1 and CDR2 are SEHNR and FQNEAQ (reference sequence). Trimming shortened V by 5 bases and J by 0 bases, and 11 bases separated the two germline ends. The CDR3 extends over 15 amino acids. CDR3 protein: CASSVLLGAKNIQYF. CDR3 coding DNA: TGTGCCAGCAGCGTCCTCCTCGGAGCCAAAAACATTCAGTACTTC.